Shown below are 4 T cell receptor beta chains from a single sample sequenced in a study of Tregs in tolerant kidney transplant recipients. Measured with immunoSEQ multiplex PCR; TCRdb has only the in-frame clones, and not every one. The sample comprises some 66,000 clones, around 90% of which are singletons, and around 9.9% rests with the top ten. Sequencing used CD8+ T cells from blood, obtained before the transplant. All receptors derive from a human donor who received a combined kidney and bone marrow transplant.

The chain combines TRBV30 with TRBJ2-7, with TRBD1 matching 7 bases. Germline V gene lookup returns CDR1 GTSNPN and CDR2 SVGIG (reference sequence). The J segment lost 2 bases and the V segment lost 0 bases, leaving 13 bases of the junction unmatched. The CDR3 consists of 17 residues. Here the CDR3 reads CAWSVLKDRPYPYEQYF. The CDR3 region has the DNA TGTGCCTGGAGTGTACTGAAGGACAGGCCTTATCCCTACGAGCAGTACTTC. Supplemented by reference TRBV30 and TRBJ2-7, the full variable domain reads SQTIHQWPATLVQPVGSPLSLECTVEGTSNPNLYWYRQAAGRGLQLLFYSVGIGQISSEVPQNLSASRPQDRQFILSSKKLLLSDSGFYLCAWSVLKDRPYPYEQYFGPGTRLTVT.

Note on this clone: Different DNA sequences within this sample yield the same CDR3. The chain is built from TRBV9 and TRBJ1-2; D is possibly TRBD1 (5 bases). Trimming left V 0 bases short and J 3 bases short, with 9 bases between. CDR3 length: 14 residues. The germline V gene has CDR1 SGDLS and CDR2 YYNGEE. CDR3 in amino acids: CASSVGGGDYGYTF. The CDR3 nucleotides read TGTGCCAGCAGCGTAGGCGGGGGTGACTATGGCTACACCTTC.

The chain combines TRBV9 with TRBJ1-5, with a weak D call TRBD1 (6 bases). From germline, CDR1 is SGDLS and CDR2 YYNGEE. The CDR3 runs 14 residues. Trimming stripped 3 bases from V and 6 bases from J, with 13 bases between. The CDR3 DNA is TGTGCCAGCAGCGAGGGGGGGGATACTCAGCCCCAGCATTTT. Its translation is CASSEGGDTQPQHF.

The chain joins TRBV19 to TRBJ2-4; D not certain. Germline assignment: CDR1 LNHDA and CDR2 SQIVND (reference sequence). CDR3 size: 17 residues. Trimming took off 4 bases at V and 0 bases at J, with 16 bases between the two ends. The CDR3 nucleotides read TGTGCCAGTAGTACTCCGGTGGGCTTTATAGCCAAAAACATTCAGTACTTC. The encoded protein is CASSTPVGFIAKNIQYF.